This T cell receptor (beta chain) was identified in a study of brain metastases from non-small cell lung cancer. Study-wide points: In roughly 64% of brain metastases, T-cell clones were expanded compared with matched primary tumors. TCR repertoires overlapped largely between brain metastases and matched primaries.

Only in-frame clones appear in the TCRdb table, and some are missing; sequencing was by immunoSEQ multiplex PCR. Counted here are more than 14,000 clones, about 85% occurring once; the ten biggest clones make up 7.7%. Remarks on this clone: Its specificity is not known.

The CDR3 runs to 16 residues. Germline trimming cut 5 bases from V and 6 bases from J; bases unmatched to any gene: 6. From germline, CDR1 is SGHTA and CDR2 FQGNSA. The rearrangement uses TRBV7-2 and TRBJ2-3; 15 positions agree with TRBD2. The sequence derives from a donor at least 40 years old with non-small cell lung cancer. The sequencing sample was made of primary lung tumor tissue. Here the CDR3 DNA reads TGTGCCAGCAGCCGGACTAGCGGGGGGGTTGGGGATACGCAGTATTTT. This gives the protein CASSRTSGGVGDTQYF.